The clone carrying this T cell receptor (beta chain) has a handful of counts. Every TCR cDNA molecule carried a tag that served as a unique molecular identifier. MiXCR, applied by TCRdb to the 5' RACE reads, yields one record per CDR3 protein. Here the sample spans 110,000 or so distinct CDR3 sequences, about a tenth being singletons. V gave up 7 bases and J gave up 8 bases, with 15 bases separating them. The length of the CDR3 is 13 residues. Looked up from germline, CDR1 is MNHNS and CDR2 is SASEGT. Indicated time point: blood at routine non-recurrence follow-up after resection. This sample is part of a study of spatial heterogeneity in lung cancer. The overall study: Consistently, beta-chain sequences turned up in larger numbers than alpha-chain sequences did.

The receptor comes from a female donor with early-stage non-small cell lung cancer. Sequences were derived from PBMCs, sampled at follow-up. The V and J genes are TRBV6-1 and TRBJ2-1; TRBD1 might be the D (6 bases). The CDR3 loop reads CASTDGTFYEQFF. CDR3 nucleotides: TGTGCCAGCACGGACGGGACATTTTATGAGCAGTTCTTC.